The entry below describes one TCR beta chain. Its target is unknown. The CDR3 covers 13 residues. Germline lookup yields CDR1 MDHEN and CDR2 SYDVKM. V lost 8 bases and J lost 4, with 12 bases in between. Overall study findings and caveats: Tumor-infiltrating Treg TCR alpha and beta sequences overlapped most with tumor naive CD4+ T cells, then blood naive.

TCRdb used MiXCR to reprocess the 5' RACE reads, holding one entry per CDR3 protein. The sample records over 55,000 distinct CDR3 sequences, roughly 30% being singletons. Memory CD4+ T cells were sorted as CD4+CD45RO+CD25- cells. The sequence was obtained from a female donor with breast cancer. Sequencing used tumor-infiltrating memory CD4+ T cells sorted from the breast tumor. Indicated subset: memory CD4+ T cells, CD4+CD45RO+CD25-. This chain uses TRBV28 with TRBJ2-1, with D possibly being TRBD1 or TRBD2 (5 bases each). The CDR3: CASWGRQYNEQFF. CDR3 bases: TGTGCCAGCTGGGGACGGCAGTACAATGAGCAGTTCTTC.